A selection of T cell receptor beta chains follows, all from one sample in a study of early T cells in non-severe SARS-CoV-2 infection. TCRdb passed the 5' RACE reads through MiXCR, listing each CDR3 protein once. This table has under 70,000 distinct CDR3 sequences, 5.5% to 6.5% appearing once. Source material: whole blood. These receptors came from an adult who was a healthcare worker with PCR-confirmed SARS-CoV-2 infection or an uninfected control (not recorded which). Both conserved end residues are part of each CDR3. A D gene is named only where the DNA matches it firmly. Clone size, where shown, is once, few, many, or a class for clones that have expanded.

d_call: TRBD1; v_call: TRBV7-2; j_call: TRBJ1-2; cdr3_length: 17; clone_size: many; cdr3_nt: TGTGCCAGCAGCCTACACCAAACGGGACAGGGAGGATATGGCTACACCTTC; cdr3_aa: CASSLHQTGQGGYGYTF
d_call: TRBD2; v_call: TRBV5-1; j_call: TRBJ2-7; cdr3_length: 18; clone_size: many; cdr3_nt: TGCGCCAGCAGCTTGGGGTGGCTAGCGGGGGGCCTCTCCTACGAGCAGTACTTC; cdr3_aa: CASSLGWLAGGLSYEQYF
d_call: TRBD1; v_call: TRBV6-2/TRBV6-3; j_call: TRBJ1-4; cdr3_length: 15; clone_size: many; cdr3_nt: TGTGCCAGCAGAAAAACCGGGACAGGGTACGAAAAACTGTTTTTT; cdr3_aa: CASRKTGTGYEKLFF
d_call: NA; v_call: TRBV12-3/TRBV12-4; j_call: TRBJ1-1; cdr3_length: 15; clone_size: NA; cdr3_nt: TGTGCCACCAGTTTGTTGGGGGCTTGGAACACTGAAGCTTTCTTT; cdr3_aa: CATSLLGAWNTEAFF
d_call: NA; v_call: TRBV7-2; j_call: TRBJ2-7; cdr3_length: 13; clone_size: few; cdr3_nt: TGTGCCAGCAGCTTAGTCAGGTCCTACGAGCAGTACTTC; cdr3_aa: CASSLVRSYEQYF
d_call: TRBD2; v_call: TRBV13; j_call: TRBJ2-7; cdr3_length: 15; clone_size: many; cdr3_nt: TGTGCCAGCAGCTCTTCGACTAGCGGGAGGGACGAGCAGTACTTC; cdr3_aa: CASSSSTSGRDEQYF
d_call: TRBD2; v_call: TRBV5-1; j_call: TRBJ2-7; cdr3_length: 14; clone_size: many; cdr3_nt: TGCGCCAGCCACCCTGGACTAGCGGGAGACGAGCAGTACTTC; cdr3_aa: CASHPGLAGDEQYF
d_call: TRBD1; v_call: TRBV18; j_call: TRBJ2-2; cdr3_length: 18; clone_size: few; cdr3_nt: TGTGCCAGCTCGGACGAACCGGGACAGCGGTTCCCGGGCGGGGAGCTGTTTTTT; cdr3_aa: CASSDEPGQRFPGGELFF
d_call: NA; v_call: TRBV7-2; j_call: TRBJ1-1; cdr3_length: 14; clone_size: few; cdr3_nt: TGTGCCAGCACCACGTCCCGGGACAAGGCTGAAGCTTTCTTT; cdr3_aa: CASTTSRDKAEAFF
d_call: TRBD2; v_call: TRBV19; j_call: TRBJ2-5; cdr3_length: 15; clone_size: few; cdr3_nt: TGTGCCAGTAGTCCTACTAGCGGACGTCAAGAGACCCAGTACTTC; cdr3_aa: CASSPTSGRQETQYF
d_call: TRBD1; v_call: TRBV12-3/TRBV12-4; j_call: TRBJ1-1; cdr3_length: 14; clone_size: many; cdr3_nt: TGTGCCAGCAGGCGGACAGGCCAGAACACTGAAGCTTTCTTT; cdr3_aa: CASRRTGQNTEAFF
d_call: NA; v_call: TRBV3-1; j_call: TRBJ2-2; cdr3_length: 14; clone_size: many; cdr3_nt: TGTGCCAGCAGCCAAGGGAGTTCGACCGGGGAGCTGTTTTTT; cdr3_aa: CASSQGSSTGELFF
d_call: NA; v_call: TRBV3-1; j_call: TRBJ2-7; cdr3_length: 15; clone_size: NA; cdr3_nt: TGTGCCAGCAGCCAAGAATCCCTTACTAGGGGCGAGCAGTACTTC; cdr3_aa: CASSQESLTRGEQYF
d_call: NA; v_call: TRBV7-9; j_call: TRBJ1-1; cdr3_length: 16; clone_size: few; cdr3_nt: TGTGCCAGCAGCTTACCAGAGACAGGCATGAACACTGAAGCTTTCTTT; cdr3_aa: CASSLPETGMNTEAFF
d_call: NA; v_call: TRBV21-1; j_call: TRBJ2-7; cdr3_length: 18; clone_size: many; cdr3_nt: TGTGCCAGCAGCCTAACTTTGGGGCGGGCTAGCGGAACCTACGAGCAGTACTTC; cdr3_aa: CASSLTLGRASGTYEQYF
d_call: NA; v_call: TRBV30; j_call: TRBJ2-1; cdr3_length: 13; clone_size: many; cdr3_nt: TGTGCCTGGAGTGTAGGTGGATGGGATGAGCAGTTCTTC; cdr3_aa: CAWSVGGWDEQFF
d_call: NA; v_call: TRBV15; j_call: TRBJ2-7; cdr3_length: 13; clone_size: NA; cdr3_nt: TGTGCCACCAGCAGAGATAGTGGCACCCGGCAGTACTTC; cdr3_aa: CATSRDSGTRQYF
d_call: NA; v_call: TRBV5-5; j_call: TRBJ2-7; cdr3_length: 15; clone_size: NA; cdr3_nt: TGTGCCAGCAGCTTTGGTGGGTTGGGGGCTGGCGAGCAGTACTTC; cdr3_aa: CASSFGGLGAGEQYF
d_call: TRBD1; v_call: TRBV29-1; j_call: TRBJ1-1; cdr3_length: 14; clone_size: many; cdr3_nt: TGCAGTTTCTTACCGGGGCGCAGGGGGACTGAAGCTTTCTTT; cdr3_aa: CSFLPGRRGTEAFF
d_call: TRBD1; v_call: TRBV12-3/TRBV12-4; j_call: TRBJ2-3; cdr3_length: 15; clone_size: many; cdr3_nt: TGTGCCAGCAGTTCCCAGGGGGCGGGCACAGATACGCAGTATTTT; cdr3_aa: CASSSQGAGTDTQYF
d_call: NA; v_call: TRBV6-2/TRBV6-3; j_call: TRBJ2-1; cdr3_length: 11; clone_size: many; cdr3_nt: TGTGCCAGCAGCCCCATTCGCCCTAAGTTCTTC; cdr3_aa: CASSPIRPKFF
d_call: TRBD2; v_call: TRBV27; j_call: TRBJ2-7; cdr3_length: 15; clone_size: many; cdr3_nt: TGTGCCAGCAGTTTAAAGCGGGAGGTGTCCTACGAGCAGTACTTC; cdr3_aa: CASSLKREVSYEQYF
d_call: NA; v_call: TRBV20-1; j_call: TRBJ2-2; cdr3_length: 13; clone_size: few; cdr3_nt: TGCAGTGCTAAGTCGGGAGTCACCGGGGAGCTGTTTTTT; cdr3_aa: CSAKSGVTGELFF
d_call: NA; v_call: TRBV7-2; j_call: TRBJ2-7; cdr3_length: 15; clone_size: NA; cdr3_nt: TGTGCCAGCAGCTTAGTTGTCAGGGGTGCTGCCGAGCAGTACTTC; cdr3_aa: CASSLVVRGAAEQYF
d_call: TRBD2; v_call: TRBV20-1; j_call: TRBJ2-7; cdr3_length: 15; clone_size: many; cdr3_nt: TGCAGTGCTATTAGCGGGGGTCAAGGCGGCAACGAGCAGTACTTC; cdr3_aa: CSAISGGQGGNEQYF
d_call: NA; v_call: TRBV4-1; j_call: TRBJ2-6; cdr3_length: 15; clone_size: many; cdr3_nt: TGCGCCAGCAGCCTGGAGCGTCTCGGGGCCAACGTCCTGACTTTC; cdr3_aa: CASSLERLGANVLTF
d_call: NA; v_call: TRBV4-3; j_call: TRBJ2-5; cdr3_length: 13; clone_size: many; cdr3_nt: TGCGCCAGCAGCCAAGCCTTCCAAGAGACCCAGTACTTC; cdr3_aa: CASSQAFQETQYF
d_call: TRBD2; v_call: TRBV9; j_call: TRBJ2-2; cdr3_length: 18; clone_size: many; cdr3_nt: TGTGCCAGCAGCCCGAGCAGGCTAGCGGGAGGAGGCACCGGGGAGCTGTTTTTT; cdr3_aa: CASSPSRLAGGGTGELFF
d_call: TRBD1; v_call: TRBV12-3/TRBV12-4; j_call: TRBJ2-1; cdr3_length: 15; clone_size: many; cdr3_nt: TGTGCCAGCAGAGAGACAGGGGGAATGTACAATGAGCAGTTCTTC; cdr3_aa: CASRETGGMYNEQFF
d_call: TRBD1; v_call: TRBV19; j_call: TRBJ1-2; cdr3_length: 12; clone_size: NA; cdr3_nt: TGTGCCCTTTTTCGGACAGGGTATGGCTACACCTTC; cdr3_aa: CALFRTGYGYTF
d_call: NA; v_call: TRBV6-1; j_call: TRBJ2-5; cdr3_length: 15; clone_size: many; cdr3_nt: TGTGCCAGCAGTGGTAGCTCCCATTCCCAAGAGACCCAGTACTTC; cdr3_aa: CASSGSSHSQETQYF
d_call: TRBD1; v_call: TRBV3-1; j_call: TRBJ1-5; cdr3_length: 14; clone_size: NA; cdr3_nt: TGTGCCAGCAGCCCGGACAGGGCCTATCAGCCCCAGCATTTT; cdr3_aa: CASSPDRAYQPQHF
d_call: TRBD2; v_call: TRBV7-2; j_call: TRBJ2-7; cdr3_length: 17; clone_size: many; cdr3_nt: TGTGCCAGCAGCTTAGGCTCCGGACTAGCGGGGCCCTACGAGCAGTACTTC; cdr3_aa: CASSLGSGLAGPYEQYF
d_call: NA; v_call: TRBV5-6; j_call: TRBJ1-6; cdr3_length: 16; clone_size: medium-sized; cdr3_nt: TGTGCCAGCAGCCCATTCGCGGGGGCTGGTGGTTCACCCCTCCACTTT; cdr3_aa: CASSPFAGAGGSPLHF
d_call: NA; v_call: TRBV19; j_call: TRBJ2-7; cdr3_length: 12; clone_size: few; cdr3_nt: TGTGCCAGTACCGGAGGGGGCTACGAGCAGTACTTC; cdr3_aa: CASTGGGYEQYF
d_call: TRBD1; v_call: TRBV13; j_call: TRBJ2-3; cdr3_length: 16; clone_size: many; cdr3_nt: TGTGCCAGCAGCTTTTACAGGGGGTCTGGCGCAGATACGCAGTATTTT; cdr3_aa: CASSFYRGSGADTQYF
d_call: NA; v_call: TRBV6-5; j_call: TRBJ2-1; cdr3_length: 14; clone_size: NA; cdr3_nt: TGTGCCAGCAGTTTAAACACGGCCGGGGGCGAGCAGTTCTTC; cdr3_aa: CASSLNTAGGEQFF
d_call: TRBD1; v_call: TRBV6-6; j_call: TRBJ2-1; cdr3_length: 17; clone_size: many; cdr3_nt: TGTGCCAGCAGTTACAGACGCGGGACAGGGTTAGCCAATGAGCAGTTCTTC; cdr3_aa: CASSYRRGTGLANEQFF
d_call: NA; v_call: TRBV27; j_call: TRBJ2-7; cdr3_length: 14; clone_size: many; cdr3_nt: TGTGCCAGCAGTTTAGGGCAGGGAGCCTACGAGCAGTACTTC; cdr3_aa: CASSLGQGAYEQYF
d_call: TRBD2; v_call: TRBV27; j_call: TRBJ2-7; cdr3_length: 15; clone_size: many; cdr3_nt: TGTGCCAGCAGTTTATATCGGGGGGGCCCCTACGAGCAGTACTTC; cdr3_aa: CASSLYRGGPYEQYF
d_call: NA; v_call: TRBV2; j_call: TRBJ2-2; cdr3_length: 13; clone_size: many; cdr3_nt: TGTGCCAGCAGTAGTGGACGCGCCGGGGAGCTGTTTTTT; cdr3_aa: CASSSGRAGELFF
d_call: TRBD2; v_call: TRBV12-3/TRBV12-4; j_call: TRBJ2-1; cdr3_length: 16; clone_size: many; cdr3_nt: TGTGCCAGCAGCCGGGGCACAGGACTAGCGGACAATGAGCAGTTCTTC; cdr3_aa: CASSRGTGLADNEQFF